This T cell receptor (beta chain) was found in a study of cytomegalovirus exposure and HLA in healthy donors. The CDR3 runs 13 residues. The V gene lost 6 bases and the J gene lost 1 base, with 9 bases spanning the gap. CDR1 is LNHDA, CDR2 SQIVND, per germline (reference sequence). Separate from the 666-subject first cohort, the approximately 120-subject validation cohort was the one that the donors belonged to. Study-level findings and limits: Subsequent analysis showed first-cohort TCR clusters tending to co-occur in 120 validation repertoires. The dataset shows that most TCR sequences were rare, while some public TCRs occurred in many donors. High sensitivity and specificity were reportedly achieved when the classifier diagnosed cytomegalovirus status.

Assay: immunoSEQ multiplex PCR; the TCRdb copy retains only in-frame clones and omits some. The table shows 130,000 or so clones, with roughly 86% occurring only once. About this clone: What it recognizes is unknown.

The chain links TRBV19 to TRBJ1-1; a possible D gene is TRBD1 (6 bases). This clonotype was sampled from a man aged 30-40 years in good health and CMV-seronegative. Sequenced input: PBMCs. This CDR3 reads CASRQGRNTEAFF. DNA of the CDR3: TGTGCCAGTAGACAGGGAAGGAACACTGAAGCTTTCTTT.